Listed below are T cell receptor beta chains from one sample, sequenced in a study of shared clonotypes between healthy human individuals. Profiling relied on immunoSEQ multiplex PCR, and the TCRdb table lists in-frame clones only, not all of them. The sample yields about 460,000 clones, 77% seen once. The sample consisted of PBMCs. The receptor set was obtained from a woman between 40 and 50 years old in good health. Some clones in this sample may be carry-over from other donors' samples. CDR3s include the opening cysteine and the closing phenylalanine or tryptophan. The D gene is left open where the match is weak. Clone size is stated in some rows and not others, as once, few, many or a class when expanded.

14	NA	NA	TRBV9	TRBJ1-4	CASSAGNQNEKLFF	TGTGCCAGCAGCGCGGGGAACCAGAATGAAAAACTGTTTTTT
14	once	TRBD1	TRBV5-4	TRBJ1-2	CASSLKTGGYGYTF	TGTGCCAGCAGCTTGAAGACAGGGGGATATGGCTACACCTTC
14	once	TRBD2	TRBV4-1	TRBJ2-7	CASSQGGLAGEQYF	TGCGCCAGCAGCCAAGGGGGACTAGCGGGCGAGCAGTACTTC
16	NA	TRBD1	TRBV7-2	TRBJ1-2	CASSEGPGQANYGYTF	TGTGCCAGCAGCGAAGGCCCGGGACAGGCGAACTATGGCTACACCTTC
11	many	NA	TRBV29-1	TRBJ2-7	CSVEDSREQYF	TGCAGCGTTGAAGACAGTCGCGAGCAGTACTTC
14	NA	NA	TRBV5-6	TRBJ1-5	CASSFGGYNQPQHF	TGTGCCAGCAGCTTTGGCGGTTACAATCAGCCCCAGCATTTT
13	few	NA	TRBV7-2	TRBJ1-2	CASSLSQWDGYTF	TGTGCCAGCAGCTTAAGCCAGTGGGATGGCTACACCTTC
13	NA	NA	TRBV6-7	TRBJ2-3	CASSSGYPDTQYF	TGTGCCAGCAGTTCAGGGTACCCAGATACGCAGTATTTT
14	NA	NA	TRBV9	TRBJ1-1	CASPLGRNCTEAFF	TGTGCCAGCCCCTTAGGGCGGAACTGCACTGAAGCTTTCTTT
14	NA	TRBD2	TRBV5-1	TRBJ2-3	CASRSGMVADTQYF	TGCGCCAGCCGTAGCGGGATGGTCGCAGATACGCAGTATTTT
15	once	TRBD2	TRBV11-2	TRBJ2-7	CASSTLRESSYEQYF	TGTGCCAGCAGCACATTGCGGGAGAGCTCCTACGAGCAGTACTTC
14	NA	NA	TRBV27	TRBJ2-1	CASSTTDWTHEQFF	TGTGCCAGCAGCACTACCGACTGGACCCATGAGCAGTTCTTC
13	NA	TRBD1	TRBV28	TRBJ1-2	CASSRGTAYGYTF	TGTGCCAGCAGCCGTGGGACAGCCTATGGCTACACCTTC
17	once	NA	TRBV18	TRBJ2-3	CASSPHVRITSTDTQYF	TGTGCCAGCTCACCACACGTTCGGATCACTAGCACAGATACGCAGTATTTT
13	NA	NA	TRBV29-1	TRBJ1-3	CSVEGFGVDTIYF	TGCAGCGTTGAAGGTTTTGGTGTGGACACCATATATTTT
16	many	NA	TRBV11-1	TRBJ2-6	CASSPGQGNGANVLTF	TGTGCCAGCAGCCCGGGCCAGGGTAATGGGGCCAACGTCCTGACTTTC
14	NA	NA	TRBV5-6	TRBJ2-5	CASTPGPYQETQYF	TGTGCCAGCACCCCGGGCCCTTACCAAGAGACCCAGTACTTC
16	NA	TRBD2	TRBV9	TRBJ2-1	CASSAPGTRSYNEQFF	TGTGCCAGCAGCGCTCCCGGGACTAGGTCCTACAATGAGCAGTTCTTC
12	NA	NA	TRBV30	TRBJ2-7	CAWSVQSYEQYF	TGTGCCTGGAGTGTACAGAGCTACGAGCAGTACTTC
15	NA	NA	TRBV7-2	TRBJ2-5	CASSLGEGVGETQYF	TGTGCCAGCAGCCTCGGGGAGGGGGTAGGGGAGACCCAGTACTTC
17	NA	TRBD1	TRBV18	TRBJ1-3	CASSPRTGMSSGNTIYF	TGTGCCAGCTCACCAAGGACAGGGATGTCCTCTGGAAACACCATATATTTT
17	NA	TRBD2	TRBV5-1	TRBJ2-1	CASSLGTSGGGYNEQFF	TGCGCCAGCAGCTTAGGGACTAGCGGAGGTGGGTACAATGAGCAGTTCTTC
14	NA	NA	TRBV27	TRBJ1-2	CASSLGGPDYGYTF	TGTGCCAGCAGTTTGGGGGGCCCAGACTATGGCTACACCTTC
13	NA	NA	TRBV30	TRBJ2-5	CAWEIRGRETQYF	TGTGCCTGGGAGATACGGGGGAGGGAGACCCAGTACTTC
14	once	TRBD1	TRBV5-4	TRBJ2-5	CASSPGQGAETQYF	TGTGCCAGCAGCCCGGGACAGGGAGCAGAGACCCAGTACTTC
15	once	NA	TRBV4-2	TRBJ2-2	CASSQDSGVTGELFF	TGTGCCAGCAGCCAAGATTCCGGGGTAACCGGGGAGCTGTTTTTT
15	NA	TRBD2	TRBV6-1	TRBJ2-3	CASSRLAGEVDTQYF	TGTGCCAGCAGCCGACTAGCGGGAGAGGTAGATACGCAGTATTTT
13	NA	NA	TRBV2	TRBJ2-5	CASSGDPGETQYF	TGTGCCAGCAGCGGGGACCCGGGGGAGACCCAGTACTTC
14	NA	NA	TRBV11-2	TRBJ2-5	CASSSDWLVGTQYF	TGTGCCAGCAGCTCGGACTGGTTAGTGGGGACCCAGTACTTC
16	NA	NA	TRBV27	TRBJ1-3	CASSPRDVGSGNTIYF	TGTGCCAGCAGTCCGCGGGACGTTGGATCTGGAAACACCATATATTTT
16	NA	NA	TRBV5-1	TRBJ1-3	CASSLDLVATGNTIYF	TGCGCCAGCAGCTTGGACCTCGTGGCAACTGGAAACACCATATATTTT
15	NA	TRBD2	TRBV14	TRBJ2-7	CASSQTTSGSREQYF	TGTGCCAGCAGCCAGACTACTAGCGGGAGTCGCGAGCAGTACTTC